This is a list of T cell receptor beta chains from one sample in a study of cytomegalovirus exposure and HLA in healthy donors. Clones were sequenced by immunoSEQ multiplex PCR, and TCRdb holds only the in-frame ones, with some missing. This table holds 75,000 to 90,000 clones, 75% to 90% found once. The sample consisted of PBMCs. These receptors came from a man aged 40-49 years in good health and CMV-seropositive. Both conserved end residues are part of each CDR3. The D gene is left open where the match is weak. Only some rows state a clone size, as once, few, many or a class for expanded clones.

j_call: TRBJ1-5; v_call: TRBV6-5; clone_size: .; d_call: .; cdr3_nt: TGTGCCAGCAGTAGACAGAATCAGCCCCAGCATTTT; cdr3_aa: CASSRQNQPQHF
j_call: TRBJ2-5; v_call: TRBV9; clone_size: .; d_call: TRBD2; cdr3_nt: TGTGCCAGCAGCGGGGCCCTAGCGGGGAGGGAGACCCAGTACTTC; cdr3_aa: CASSGALAGRETQYF
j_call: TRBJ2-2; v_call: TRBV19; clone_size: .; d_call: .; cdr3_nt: TGTGCCAGTAGTATAACCCACAGGGCGATCGGGGAGCTGTTTTTT; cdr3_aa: CASSITHRAIGELFF
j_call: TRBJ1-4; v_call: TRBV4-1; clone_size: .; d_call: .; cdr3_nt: TGCGCCAGCAGCCATGGAGCGACAACTAATGAAAAACTGTTTTTT; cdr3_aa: CASSHGATTNEKLFF
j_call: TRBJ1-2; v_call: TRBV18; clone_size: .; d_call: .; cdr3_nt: TGTGCCAGCTCACCCGACCTGGAGGGTGTTGGCTACACCTTC; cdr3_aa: CASSPDLEGVGYTF
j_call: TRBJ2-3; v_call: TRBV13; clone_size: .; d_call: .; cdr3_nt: TGTGCCAGCAGCCGGCTGACCCGCGGAAGCACAGATACGCAGTATTTT; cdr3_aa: CASSRLTRGSTDTQYF
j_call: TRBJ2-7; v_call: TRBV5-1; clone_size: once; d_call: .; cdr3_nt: TGCGCCAGCAGCTTGGGGGAAGCGGTGGGGGAGCAGTACTTC; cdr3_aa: CASSLGEAVGEQYF
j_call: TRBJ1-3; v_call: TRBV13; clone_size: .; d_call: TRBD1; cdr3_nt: TGTGCCAGCAGCTTAAGGCGGGGACAGAATTCCTTCTCTGGAAACACCATATATTTT; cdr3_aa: CASSLRRGQNSFSGNTIYF
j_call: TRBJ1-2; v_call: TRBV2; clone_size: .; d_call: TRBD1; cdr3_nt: TGTGCCAGCGGGGGACAGGGGTTACCCTATGGCTACACCTTC; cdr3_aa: CASGGQGLPYGYTF
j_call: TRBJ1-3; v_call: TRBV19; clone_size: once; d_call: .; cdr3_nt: TGTGCCAGTAGCGTCCCCCGAACTGACTCTGGAAACACCATATATTTT; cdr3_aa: CASSVPRTDSGNTIYF
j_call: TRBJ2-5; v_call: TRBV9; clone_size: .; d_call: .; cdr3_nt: TGTGCCAGCAGCGGGACGACAGAAGAGACCCAGTACTTC; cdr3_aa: CASSGTTEETQYF
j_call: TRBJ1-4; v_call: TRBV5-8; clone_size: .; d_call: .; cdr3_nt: TGTGCCAGCAGCTTTCGTCCGGGTTTTAGTGAAAAACTGTTTTTT; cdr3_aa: CASSFRPGFSEKLFF
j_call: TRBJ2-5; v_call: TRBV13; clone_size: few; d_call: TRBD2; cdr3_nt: TGTGCCAGCAGCTTAGGTTGGGTAGCGGGGAAAAAAGAGACCCAGTACTTC; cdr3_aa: CASSLGWVAGKKETQYF
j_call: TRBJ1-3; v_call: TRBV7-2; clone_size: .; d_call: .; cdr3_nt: TGTGCCAGCAGCCCCCAGTACTCTGGAAACACCATATATTTT; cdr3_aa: CASSPQYSGNTIYF
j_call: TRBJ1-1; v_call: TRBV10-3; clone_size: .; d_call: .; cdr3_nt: TGTGCCATCAGTGAGTCCCAGGGGACCACTGAAGCTTTCTTT; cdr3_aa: CAISESQGTTEAFF
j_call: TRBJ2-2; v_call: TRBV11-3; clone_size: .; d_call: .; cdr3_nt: TGTGCCAGCAGCTCCTTCACAGGGTCCACCGGGGAGCTGTTTTTT; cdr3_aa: CASSSFTGSTGELFF
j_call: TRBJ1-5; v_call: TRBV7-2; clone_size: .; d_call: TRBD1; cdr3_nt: TGTGCCAGCAGCTTAGTCCAGGGGGCCGAACAGCCCCAGCATTTT; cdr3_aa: CASSLVQGAEQPQHF